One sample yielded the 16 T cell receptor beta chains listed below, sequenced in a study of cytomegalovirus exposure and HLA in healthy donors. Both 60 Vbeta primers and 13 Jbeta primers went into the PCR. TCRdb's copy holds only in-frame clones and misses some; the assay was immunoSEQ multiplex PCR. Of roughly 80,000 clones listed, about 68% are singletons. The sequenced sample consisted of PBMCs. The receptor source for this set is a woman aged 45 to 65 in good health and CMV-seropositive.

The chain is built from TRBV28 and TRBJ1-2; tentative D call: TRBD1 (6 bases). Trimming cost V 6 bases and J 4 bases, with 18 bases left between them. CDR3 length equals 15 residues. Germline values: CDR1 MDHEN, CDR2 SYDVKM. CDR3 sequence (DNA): TGTGCCAGCAGCTCCCGGGGGGCCGTGAGCTATGGCTACACCTTC. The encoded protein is CASSSRGAVSYGYTF.

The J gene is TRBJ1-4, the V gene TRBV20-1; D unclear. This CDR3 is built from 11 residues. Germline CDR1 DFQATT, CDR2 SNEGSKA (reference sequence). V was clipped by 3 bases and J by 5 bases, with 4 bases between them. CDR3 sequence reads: CSASANEKLFF. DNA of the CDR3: TGCAGTGCTAGCGCGAATGAAAAACTGTTTTTT.

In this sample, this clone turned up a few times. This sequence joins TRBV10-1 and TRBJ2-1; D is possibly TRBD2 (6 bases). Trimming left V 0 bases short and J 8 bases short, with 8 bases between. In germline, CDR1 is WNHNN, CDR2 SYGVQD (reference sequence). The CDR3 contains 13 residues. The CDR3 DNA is TGCGCCAGCAGTGAGTCAAGGGAGGATGAGCAGTTCTTC. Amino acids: CASSESREDEQFF.

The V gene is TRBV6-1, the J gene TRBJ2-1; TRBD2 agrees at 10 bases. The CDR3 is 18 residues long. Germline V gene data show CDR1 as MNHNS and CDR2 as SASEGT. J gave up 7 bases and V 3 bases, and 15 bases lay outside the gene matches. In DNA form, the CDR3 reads TGTGCCAGCAGTGATCGACTGTGGGGAGCGGGGGGGCGTAATGAGCAGTTCTTC. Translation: CASSDRLWGAGGRNEQFF.

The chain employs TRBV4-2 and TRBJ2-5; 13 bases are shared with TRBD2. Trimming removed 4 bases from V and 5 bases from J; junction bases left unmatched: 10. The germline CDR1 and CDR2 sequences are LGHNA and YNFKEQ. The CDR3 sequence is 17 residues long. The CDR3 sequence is CASSPGTSGAFGETQYF. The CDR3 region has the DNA TGTGCCAGCAGCCCTGGGACTAGCGGGGCCTTTGGGGAGACCCAGTACTTC.

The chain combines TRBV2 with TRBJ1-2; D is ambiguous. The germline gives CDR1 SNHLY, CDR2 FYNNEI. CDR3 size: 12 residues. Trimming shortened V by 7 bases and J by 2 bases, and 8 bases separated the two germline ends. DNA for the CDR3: TGTGCCAGCACGAGGTCGAACTATGGCTACACCTTC. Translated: CASTRSNYGYTF.

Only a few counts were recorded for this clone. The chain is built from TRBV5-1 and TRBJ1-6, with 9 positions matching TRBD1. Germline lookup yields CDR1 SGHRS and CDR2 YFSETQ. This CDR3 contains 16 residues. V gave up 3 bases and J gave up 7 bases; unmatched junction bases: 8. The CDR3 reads CASSSRTGTGNSPLHF. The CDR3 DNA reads TGCGCCAGCAGCTCGCGAACCGGGACAGGGAATTCACCCCTCCACTTT.

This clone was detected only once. CDR3 nucleotide sequence: TGCGCCAGCAGCCGCTCCGTTCTATCCGTAGCAACCGGGACAAAACACAATGAGCAGTTCTTC. Translating gives CASSRSVLSVATGTKHNEQFF. The gene calls are TRBV4-1 and TRBJ2-1, with a tentative D call TRBD1 (6 bases). Germline V gene lookup returns CDR1 MGHRA and CDR2 YSYEKL. CDR3 size: 21 residues. V dropped 4 bases and J dropped 5 bases, with 33 bases sitting between them.

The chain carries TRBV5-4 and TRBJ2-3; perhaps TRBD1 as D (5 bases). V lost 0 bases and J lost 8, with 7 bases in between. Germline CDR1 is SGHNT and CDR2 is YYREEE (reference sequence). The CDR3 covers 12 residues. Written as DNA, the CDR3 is TGTGCCAGCAGCTTGGGACAGAGTACGCAGTATTTT. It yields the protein CASSLGQSTQYF.

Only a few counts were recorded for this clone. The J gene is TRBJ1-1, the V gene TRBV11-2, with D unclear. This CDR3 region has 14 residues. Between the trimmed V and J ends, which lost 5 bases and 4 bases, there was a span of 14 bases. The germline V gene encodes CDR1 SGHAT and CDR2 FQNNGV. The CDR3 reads CASSNPKIRTEAFF. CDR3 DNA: TGTGCCAGCAGCAACCCTAAGATCCGCACTGAAGCTTTCTTT. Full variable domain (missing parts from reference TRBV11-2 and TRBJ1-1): EAGVAQSPRYKIIEKRQSVAFWCNPISGHATLYWYQQILGQGPKLLIQFQNNGVVDDSQLPKDRFSAERLKGVDSTLKIQPAKLEDSAVYLCASSNPKIRTEAFFGQGTRLTVV.

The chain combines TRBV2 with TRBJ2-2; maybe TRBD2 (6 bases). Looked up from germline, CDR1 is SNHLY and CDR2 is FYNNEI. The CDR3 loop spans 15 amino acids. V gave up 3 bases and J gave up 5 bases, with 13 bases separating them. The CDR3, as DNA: TGTGCCAGCAGTGATCGGCAGGGAGGAACCGGGGAGCTGTTTTTT. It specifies CASSDRQGGTGELFF.

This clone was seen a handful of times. The CDR3 sequence is CASSPLGLPGTEAFF. CDR3 nucleotides: TGTGCCAGCAGCCCCTTAGGGTTACCGGGGACTGAAGCTTTCTTT. The gene calls are TRBV14 and TRBJ1-1; D not resolved. CDR1 and CDR2 (germline): SGHDN, FVKESK. The germline V and J ends were trimmed by 4 bases and 5 bases, with 17 bases remaining between them. The CDR3 has 15 amino acids.

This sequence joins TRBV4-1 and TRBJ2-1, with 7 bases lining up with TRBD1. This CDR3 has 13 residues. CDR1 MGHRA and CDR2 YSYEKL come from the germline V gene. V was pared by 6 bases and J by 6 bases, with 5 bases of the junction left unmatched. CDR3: CASRRTGVNEQFF. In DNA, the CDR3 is TGCGCCAGCAGGCGAACAGGGGTCAATGAGCAGTTCTTC.

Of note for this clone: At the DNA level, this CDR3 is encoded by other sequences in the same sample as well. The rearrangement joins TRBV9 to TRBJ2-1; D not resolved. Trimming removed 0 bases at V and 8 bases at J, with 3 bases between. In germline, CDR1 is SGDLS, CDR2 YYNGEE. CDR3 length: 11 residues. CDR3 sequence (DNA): TGTGCCAGCAGCGTAGCCGATGAGCAGTTCTTC. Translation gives CASSVADEQFF.

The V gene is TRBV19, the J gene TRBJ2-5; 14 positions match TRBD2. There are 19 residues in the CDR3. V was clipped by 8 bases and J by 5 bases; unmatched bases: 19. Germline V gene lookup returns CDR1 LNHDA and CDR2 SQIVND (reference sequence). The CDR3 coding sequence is TGTGCCAGTGGGCAGACTAGCGGGGGGGAGAGCTTCTTGTTGGAGACCCAGTACTTC. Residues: CASGQTSGGESFLLETQYF.

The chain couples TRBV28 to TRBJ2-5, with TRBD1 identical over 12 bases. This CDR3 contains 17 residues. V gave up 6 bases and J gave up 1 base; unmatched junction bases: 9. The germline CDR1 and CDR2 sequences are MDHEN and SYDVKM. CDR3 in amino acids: CASSSGQGAWGQETQYF. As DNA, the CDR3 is TGTGCCAGCAGCTCGGGACAGGGGGCTTGGGGCCAAGAGACCCAGTACTTC.